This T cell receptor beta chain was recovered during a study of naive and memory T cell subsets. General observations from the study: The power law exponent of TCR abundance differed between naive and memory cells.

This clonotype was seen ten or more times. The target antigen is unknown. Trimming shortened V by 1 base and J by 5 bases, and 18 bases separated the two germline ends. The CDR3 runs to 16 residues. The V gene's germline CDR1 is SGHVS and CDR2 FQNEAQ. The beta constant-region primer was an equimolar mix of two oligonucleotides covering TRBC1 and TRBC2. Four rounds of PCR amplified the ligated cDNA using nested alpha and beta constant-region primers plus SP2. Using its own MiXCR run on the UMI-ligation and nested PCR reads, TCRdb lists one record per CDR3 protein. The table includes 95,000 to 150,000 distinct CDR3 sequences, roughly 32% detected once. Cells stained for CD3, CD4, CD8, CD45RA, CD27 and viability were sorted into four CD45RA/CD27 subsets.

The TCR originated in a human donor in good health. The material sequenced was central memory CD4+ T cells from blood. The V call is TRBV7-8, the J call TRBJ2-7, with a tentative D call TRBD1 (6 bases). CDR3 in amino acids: CASSLVPGAIIHEQYF. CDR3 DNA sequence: TGTGCCAGCAGCTTAGTTCCAGGGGCGATTATCCACGAGCAGTACTTC.